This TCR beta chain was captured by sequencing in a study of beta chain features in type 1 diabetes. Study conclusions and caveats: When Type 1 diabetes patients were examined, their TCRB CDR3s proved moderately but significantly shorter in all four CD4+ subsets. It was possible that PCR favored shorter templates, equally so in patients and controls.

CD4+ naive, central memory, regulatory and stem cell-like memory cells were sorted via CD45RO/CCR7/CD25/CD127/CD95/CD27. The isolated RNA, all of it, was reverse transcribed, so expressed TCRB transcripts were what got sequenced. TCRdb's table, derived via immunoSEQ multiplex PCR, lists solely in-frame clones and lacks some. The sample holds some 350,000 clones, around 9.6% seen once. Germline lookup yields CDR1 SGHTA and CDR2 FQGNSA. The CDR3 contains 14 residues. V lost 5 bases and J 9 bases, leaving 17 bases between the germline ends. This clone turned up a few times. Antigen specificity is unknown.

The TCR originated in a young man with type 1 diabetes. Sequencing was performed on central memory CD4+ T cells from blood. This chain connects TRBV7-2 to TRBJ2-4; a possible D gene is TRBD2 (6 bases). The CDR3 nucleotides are TGTGCCAGCAGCACCGGGTCGGGGGACGGCATTCAGTACTTC. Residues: CASSTGSGDGIQYF.